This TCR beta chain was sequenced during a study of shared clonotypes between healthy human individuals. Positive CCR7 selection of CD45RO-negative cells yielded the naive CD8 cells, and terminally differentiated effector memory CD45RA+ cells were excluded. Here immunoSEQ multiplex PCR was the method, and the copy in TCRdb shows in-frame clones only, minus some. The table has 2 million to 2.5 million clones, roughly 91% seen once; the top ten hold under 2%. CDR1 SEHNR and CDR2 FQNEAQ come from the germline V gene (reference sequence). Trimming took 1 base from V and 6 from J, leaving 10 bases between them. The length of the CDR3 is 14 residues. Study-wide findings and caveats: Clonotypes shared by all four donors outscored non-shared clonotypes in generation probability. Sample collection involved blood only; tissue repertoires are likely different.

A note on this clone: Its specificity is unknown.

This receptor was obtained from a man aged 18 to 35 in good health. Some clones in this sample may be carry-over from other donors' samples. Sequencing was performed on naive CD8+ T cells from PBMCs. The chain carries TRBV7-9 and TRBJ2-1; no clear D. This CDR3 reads CASSLGGRPNEQFF. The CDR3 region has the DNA TGTGCCAGCAGCTTAGGGGGTCGTCCCAATGAGCAGTTCTTC. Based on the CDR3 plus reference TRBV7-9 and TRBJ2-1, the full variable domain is DTGVSQNPRHKITKRGQNVTFRCDPISEHNRLYWYRQTLGQGPEFLTYFQNEAQLEKSRLLSDRFSAERPKGSFSTLEIQRTEQGDSAMYLCASSLGGRPNEQFFGPGTRLTVL.